These 18 T cell receptor beta chains were all obtained from the same sample, sequenced in a study of blood T cell repertoires in COVID-19. Method: immunoSEQ multiplex PCR; TCRdb's copy keeps in-frame clones and lacks some. The sample holds about 210,000 clones; 83% are singletons and the top ten take about 8.1%. Sequences were obtained from peripheral blood. Source of these receptors: a woman between 45 and 65 years old with acute or convalescent COVID-19.

This rearrangement joins TRBV15 to TRBJ2-7, with D possibly being TRBD2 (5 bases). The CDR3 runs 16 residues. Germline CDR1 LNHNV, CDR2 YYDKDF (reference sequence). V was cut by 0 bases and J by 3 bases, with 15 bases left in between. In DNA form, the CDR3 reads TGTGCCACCAGCAGAGATCAGCGGAACACCCTCTACGAGCAGTACTTC. It codes for CATSRDQRNTLYEQYF.

This clone was found a few times. As DNA, the CDR3 is TGTGCCAGCAGTTGGGACAGGGGGGCTAACTATGGCTACACCTTC. Protein: CASSWDRGANYGYTF. This chain links TRBV6-6 with TRBJ1-2; 11 bases align to TRBD1. The V gene's germline CDR1 is MNHNY and CDR2 SVGAGI (reference sequence). This CDR3 has 15 residues. The trim removed 4 bases at V and 0 bases at J, leaving 1 base unmatched.

The rearrangement joins TRBV5-1 to TRBJ1-4, with a possible D match to TRBD1 (5 bases). Trimming cost V 4 bases and J 6 bases, with 16 bases left between them. The CDR3 has 15 amino acids. Germline CDR1 and CDR2: SGHRS and YFSETQ. For the CDR3, the DNA is TGCGCCAGCAGCCCCCTCTCGTGGGGGGATGAAAAACTGTTTTTT. Amino acids: CASSPLSWGDEKLFF.

V gene TRBV28 combines with J gene TRBJ2-7, with TRBD2 matching 9 bases. The V and J ends lost 3 bases and 5 bases, in that order; junction bases with no gene match: 2. The germline V gene has CDR1 MDHEN and CDR2 SYDVKM. This CDR3 spans 13 amino acids. This CDR3 reads CASSLGGRDEQYF. CDR3 DNA sequence: TGTGCCAGCAGTTTGGGCGGGAGGGACGAGCAGTACTTC.

The rearrangement links TRBV24-1 to TRBJ2-3, with D possibly being TRBD2 (6 bases). The CDR3 contains 13 residues. CDR1 is KGHDR, CDR2 SFDVKD, per germline. Trimming took off 5 bases at V and 5 bases at J, with 10 bases between the two ends. CDR3 amino acids: CATSAGGKDTQYF. CDR3 coding DNA: TGTGCCACCAGTGCCGGGGGTAAAGATACGCAGTATTTT.

This chain uses TRBV20-1 with TRBJ1-1; D is ambiguous. Deletions cut 4 bases from V and 0 bases from J, with 3 bases between. CDR1 is DFQATT, CDR2 SNEGSKA, per germline (reference sequence). The CDR3 consists of 11 residues. The CDR3 nucleotides read TGCAGTGCTAACATGAACACTGAAGCTTTCTTT. It encodes CSANMNTEAFF.

This chain links TRBV3-1 (or the pseudogene TRBV3-2) with TRBJ2-5; tentatively, D is TRBD2 (6 bases). There are 14 residues in the CDR3. Between the trimmed V and J ends, which lost 6 bases and 5 bases, there was a span of 16 bases. CDR1 is LGHDT, CDR2 YNNKEL, per germline (reference sequence). CDR3 sequence reads: CASSQRAGWETQYF. CDR3 coding DNA: TGTGCCAGCAGTCAGAGGGCGGGGTGGGAGACCCAGTACTTC.

J is TRBJ2-7 and V is TRBV5-5; D might be TRBD1 (6 bases). V shed 3 bases and J shed 0 bases, with 10 bases lying between them. In germline, CDR1 is SGHKS, CDR2 YYEKEE (reference sequence). This CDR3 contains 14 residues. This chain's CDR3 is CASSWTAHSYEQYF. The CDR3 nucleotides are TGTGCCAGCAGCTGGACAGCTCACTCCTACGAGCAGTACTTC. The whole variable domain, filled in from reference TRBV5-5 and TRBJ2-7, reads DAGVTQSPTHLIKTRGQQVTLRCSPISGHKSVSWYQQVLGQGPQFIFQYYEKEERGRGNFPDRFSARQFPNYSSELNVNALLLGDSALYLCASSWTAHSYEQYFGPGTRLTVT.

The gene calls are TRBV5-4 and TRBJ2-1; 7 bases align to TRBD2. Germline CDR1 reads SGHNT; CDR2 reads YYREEE (reference sequence). This CDR3 region has 15 residues. J gave up 2 bases and V 4 bases, and 6 bases lay outside the gene matches. CDR3 sequence reads: CASSPALAAYNEQFF. The CDR3 nucleotides read TGTGCCAGCAGCCCAGCTCTAGCGGCCTACAATGAGCAGTTCTTC.

This chain connects TRBV25-1 to TRBJ2-3; no clear D. This CDR3 comprises 13 residues. The germline CDR1 and CDR2 sequences are MGHDK and SYGVNS. Trimming removed 3 bases at V and 3 bases at J, with 7 bases between. The CDR3: CASSDGRTDTQYF. The DNA for the CDR3 is TGTGCCAGCAGTGATGGCCGAACAGATACGCAGTATTTT.

This chain joins TRBV6-1 and TRBJ1-3; a possible D gene is TRBD1 (6 bases). V dropped 0 bases and J dropped 0 bases, with 9 bases sitting between them. This CDR3 region has 16 residues. Germline CDR1 reads MNHNS; CDR2 reads SASEGT. CDR3 nucleotides: TGTGCCAGCAGTGAAGCGGGACACCACTCTGGAAACACCATATATTTT. Its protein product is CASSEAGHHSGNTIYF.

The chain carries TRBV19 and TRBJ1-2, with 7 nucleotides matching TRBD1. CDR3 length: 14 amino acids. J gave up 5 bases and V 0 bases, and 3 bases lay outside the gene matches. From germline, CDR1 is LNHDA and CDR2 SQIVND (reference sequence). The CDR3 DNA follows: TGTGCCAGTAGTATAGACCAGGGACAGTATGGCTACACCTTC. Protein sequence: CASSIDQGQYGYTF. Combining the CDR3 with reference TRBV19 and TRBJ1-2 gives the whole variable domain DGGITQSPKYLFRKEGQNVTLSCEQNLNHDAMYWYRQDPGQGLRLIYYSQIVNDFQKGDIAEGYSVSREKKESFPLTVTSAQKNPTAFYLCASSIDQGQYGYTFGSGTRLTVV.

The V and J genes are TRBV9 and TRBJ2-1; 10 positions match TRBD2. The CDR3 extends over 16 amino acids. Germline V gene sequence: CDR1 SGDLS, CDR2 YYNGEE. Trimming took 0 bases from V and 7 from J; bases not matched to a gene: 7. Written as DNA, the CDR3 is TGTGCCAGCAGCGTAGGGTCGTCTAGCGGGAGTAATGAGCAGTTCTTC. This encodes CASSVGSSSGSNEQFF. The variable domain in full, completed from reference TRBV9 and TRBJ2-1, reads DSGVTQTPKHLITATGQRVTLRCSPRSGDLSVYWYQQSLDQGLQFLIQYYNGEERAKGNILERFSAQQFPDLHSELNLSSLELGDSALYFCASSVGSSSGSNEQFFGPGTRLTVL.

The chain employs TRBV19 and TRBJ1-1, with 7 nucleotides matching TRBD1. This CDR3 contains 15 residues. Germline-derived CDR1 and CDR2 are LNHDA and SQIVND (reference sequence). The V segment lost 8 bases and the J segment 0 bases; nucleotides outside the gene matches: 9. The CDR3 is CASGPGQTMNTEAFF. CDR3 in DNA: TGTGCCAGTGGACCGGGACAGACCATGAACACTGAAGCTTTCTTT.

With respect to this clone: Other DNA sequences in this specimen translate into the identical CDR3. The V call is TRBV7-2, the J call TRBJ1-2; the D gene is possibly TRBD1 (5 bases). Trimming left V 1 base short and J 3 bases short, with 9 bases between. The CDR3 is 14 residues long. Germline-derived CDR1 and CDR2 are SGHTA and FQGNSA. The CDR3: CASSLVRGDYGYTF. The CDR3 nucleotides read TGTGCCAGCAGCTTAGTTCGGGGGGACTATGGCTACACCTTC. Filled out from reference TRBV7-2 and TRBJ1-2, the complete variable domain reads GAGVSQSPSNKVTEKGKDVELRCDPISGHTALYWYRQSLGQGLEFLIYFQGNSAPDKSGLPSDRFSAERTGGSVSTLTIQRTQQEDSAVYLCASSLVRGDYGYTFGSGTRLTVV.

This clone has a handful of counts. The chain combines TRBV7-9 with TRBJ2-1; 9 nucleotides agree with TRBD2. J gave up 5 bases and V 5 bases, and 4 bases lay outside the gene matches. Germline V CDR1 and CDR2: SEHNR, FQNEAQ (reference sequence). This CDR3 is 14 amino acids long. In nucleotides, the CDR3 is TGTGCCAGCAGCGCGGGACTAGCCAACAATGAGCAGTTCTTC. It is translated as CASSAGLANNEQFF.

The J gene is TRBJ2-3, the V gene TRBV5-1; 7 bases are shared with TRBD1. Losses at the gene ends were 2 bases for V and 2 bases for J; bases not matched to a gene: 5. The V gene's germline CDR1 is SGHRS and CDR2 YFSETQ. This CDR3 region has 15 residues. For the CDR3, the DNA is TGCGCCAGCAGCTTCTCGGGACAGCACACAGATACGCAGTATTTT. It yields the protein CASSFSGQHTDTQYF.

V gene TRBV7-6 combines with J gene TRBJ1-2, with 8 bases that match TRBD1. J was trimmed by 5 bases and V by 4 bases; bases with no gene match: 9. The CDR3 totals 15 residues. The germline V gene encodes CDR1 SGHVS and CDR2 FNYEAQ. CDR3 DNA: TGTGCCAGCAGCTCCGGACAGGGTACAGTTTATGGCTACACCTTC. Its translation is CASSSGQGTVYGYTF.